The clone carrying this T cell receptor beta chain was counted only a few times. This sample includes further DNA sequences coding for the same CDR3. Repertoires were generated with immunoSEQ multiplex PCR, while TCRdb's copy carries only in-frame clones and drops some. Among approximately 2.4 million clones listed, more than 90% were seen once. The sample originates from a study of shared clonotypes between healthy human individuals. The V and J ends lost 3 bases and 2 bases, in that order; junction bases with no gene match: 3. Germline V lookup: CDR1 KGHSH, CDR2 LQKENI. The length of the CDR3 is 14 residues.

The chain has TRBV18 and TRBJ2-5; 7 bases align to TRBD1. Source material: naive CD4+ T cells sorted from blood. The sample's subset: CD45RA+ positively selected. The clonotype originates from a man between 18 and 35 years old in good health. CDR3 protein: CASSPPGQQETQYF. The DNA of the CDR3 is TGTGCCAGCTCACCGCCGGGACAGCAAGAGACCCAGTACTTC.